This T cell receptor beta chain was profiled in a study of OX40 agonist ivuxolimab in advanced cancers. The length of the CDR3 is 14 residues. Per germline, CDR1 SNHLY and CDR2 FYNNEI. V lost 4 bases, J lost 4 bases, and 4 bases stayed unmatched. Profiled with immunoSEQ multiplex PCR; TCRdb holds only in-frame clones, not every one. The sample holds roughly 40,000 clones, approximately 90% seen once. The gene calls are TRBV2 and TRBJ2-4; TRBD2 aligns across 7 bases. The TCR was taken from an adult with an advanced solid tumor such as melanoma, head and neck, liver or kidney cancer. Sequencing used CD4+ or CD8+ T cells sorted from blood, obtained in a trial of the OX40 agonist ivuxolimab. This chain's CDR3 is CASSVSGGKNIQYF. The CDR3 DNA reads as TGTGCCAGCAGTGTATCGGGGGGTAAAAACATTCAGTACTTC.